The sequence of this TCR beta chain was determined in a study of CD8+CD57+ T cells in acquired aplastic anemia. Whole-study context: Across the sorted CD4+ and CD8+ cells, DNA amounts averaged roughly 3 ug.

Individuals selected for sequencing had exhibited CD8+CD57+ cell expansion on flow cytometry. There were no patients without severe acquired aplastic anemia. Prior therapy had not been administered to any patient at the time of blood sampling. V gave up 6 bases and J gave up 1 base; unmatched junction bases: 1. Germline assignment: CDR1 MNHEY and CDR2 SMNVEV (reference sequence). The CDR3 has 13 amino acids. As concerns this clonotype: Its antigen remains unknown.

Genomic DNA acted as the template from which TCR beta VDJ combination and CDR3 sequence profiling were carried out. TCRdb re-called the reads through MiXCR, storing one row per CDR3 protein. The profile covers some 160,000 distinct CDR3 sequences, with 40% to 50% appearing a single time and 25% to 40% taken by the ten largest. Study-wide findings and caveats: Found in both controls and patients were around 31 CD8+ CDR3 sequences.

The J gene is TRBJ2-3, the V gene TRBV27, with 7 bases identical to TRBD1. The sequencing sample was made of sorted CD4+, CD8+, or CD8+CD57+ T cells (not recorded which) from PBMCs. This clonotype was obtained from a human donor with aplastic anemia. Here the CDR3 DNA reads TGTGCCAGCAGAAGGGGGCGCACAGATACGCAGTATTTT. Protein product: CASRRGRTDTQYF.